The following is a T cell receptor beta chain sequence with its context. V lost 3 bases to trimming and J lost 5 bases, with 11 bases between them. The CDR3 has 13 residues. In germline, CDR1 is LNHDA, CDR2 SQIVND (reference sequence). Authors' data handling: How many nucleated cells were present was estimated from reference gene primer amplification. Here immunoSEQ multiplex PCR was the method, and the copy in TCRdb shows in-frame clones only, minus some. V and J calls and clone size are those listed in that table; D and trimming were worked out from the DNA. The table shows around 130,000 clones, with more than 70% occurring only once. The source of the sample is a study of blood T cell repertoires in COVID-19.

The source is a man in his sixties with acute or convalescent COVID-19. The sequenced sample was peripheral blood. V gene TRBV19 combines with J gene TRBJ2-7, with a possible D match to TRBD2 (6 bases). CDR3 protein: CASSIRGKDEQYF. The CDR3 DNA reads TGTGCCAGTAGTATCCGCGGGAAAGACGAGCAGTACTTC.